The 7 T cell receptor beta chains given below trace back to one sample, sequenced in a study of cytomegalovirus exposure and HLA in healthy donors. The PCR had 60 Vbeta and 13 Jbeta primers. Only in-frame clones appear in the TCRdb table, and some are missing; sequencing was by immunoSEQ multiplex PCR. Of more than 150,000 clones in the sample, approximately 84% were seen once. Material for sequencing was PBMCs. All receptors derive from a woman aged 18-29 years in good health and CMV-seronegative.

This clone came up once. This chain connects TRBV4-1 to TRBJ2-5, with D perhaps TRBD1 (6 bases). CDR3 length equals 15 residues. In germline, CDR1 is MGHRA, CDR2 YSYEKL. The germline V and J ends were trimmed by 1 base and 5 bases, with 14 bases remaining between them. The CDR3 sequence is CASSQVIAGAETQYF. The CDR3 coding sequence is TGCGCCAGCAGCCAAGTAATCGCAGGGGCGGAGACCCAGTACTTC.

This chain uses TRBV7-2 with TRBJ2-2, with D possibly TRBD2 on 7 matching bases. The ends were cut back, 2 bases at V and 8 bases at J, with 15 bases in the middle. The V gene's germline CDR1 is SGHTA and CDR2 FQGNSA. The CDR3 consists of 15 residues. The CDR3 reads CASSLSRGGGGELFF. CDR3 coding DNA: TGTGCCAGCAGCTTATCCCGAGGGGGGGGAGGGGAGCTGTTTTTT.

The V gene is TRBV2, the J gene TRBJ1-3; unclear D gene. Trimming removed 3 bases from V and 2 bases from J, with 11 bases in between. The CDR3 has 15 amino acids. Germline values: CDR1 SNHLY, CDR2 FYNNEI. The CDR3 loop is CASSDRGVTGNTIYF. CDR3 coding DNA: TGTGCCAGCAGTGATCGGGGAGTGACTGGAAACACCATATATTTT.

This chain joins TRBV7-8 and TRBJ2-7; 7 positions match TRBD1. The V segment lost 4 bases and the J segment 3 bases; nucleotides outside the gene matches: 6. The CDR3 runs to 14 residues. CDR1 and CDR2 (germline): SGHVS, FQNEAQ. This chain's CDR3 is CASSYRGLIYEQYF. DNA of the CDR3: TGTGCCAGCAGCTACAGGGGTTTGATCTACGAGCAGTACTTC.

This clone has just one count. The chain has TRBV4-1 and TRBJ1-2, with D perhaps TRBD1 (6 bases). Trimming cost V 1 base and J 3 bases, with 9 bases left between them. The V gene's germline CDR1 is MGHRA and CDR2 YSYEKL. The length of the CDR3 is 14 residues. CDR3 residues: CASSQGAGDYGYTF. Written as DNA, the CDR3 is TGCGCCAGCAGCCAAGGGGCAGGGGACTATGGCTACACCTTC.

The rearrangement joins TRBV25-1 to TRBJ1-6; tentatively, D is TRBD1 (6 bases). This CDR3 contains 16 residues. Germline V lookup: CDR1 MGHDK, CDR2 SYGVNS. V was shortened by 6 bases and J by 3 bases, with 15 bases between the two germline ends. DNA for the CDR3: TGTGCCAGCAGAGAGACAGGAAACAACTATAATTCACCCCTCCACTTT. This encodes CASRETGNNYNSPLHF.

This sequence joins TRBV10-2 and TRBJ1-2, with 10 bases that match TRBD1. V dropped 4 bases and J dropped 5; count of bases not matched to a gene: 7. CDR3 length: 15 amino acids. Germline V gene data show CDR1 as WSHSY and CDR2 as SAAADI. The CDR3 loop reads CASSVGDRGWYGYTF. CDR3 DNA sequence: TGCGCCAGCAGTGTGGGGGACAGGGGCTGGTATGGCTACACCTTC.